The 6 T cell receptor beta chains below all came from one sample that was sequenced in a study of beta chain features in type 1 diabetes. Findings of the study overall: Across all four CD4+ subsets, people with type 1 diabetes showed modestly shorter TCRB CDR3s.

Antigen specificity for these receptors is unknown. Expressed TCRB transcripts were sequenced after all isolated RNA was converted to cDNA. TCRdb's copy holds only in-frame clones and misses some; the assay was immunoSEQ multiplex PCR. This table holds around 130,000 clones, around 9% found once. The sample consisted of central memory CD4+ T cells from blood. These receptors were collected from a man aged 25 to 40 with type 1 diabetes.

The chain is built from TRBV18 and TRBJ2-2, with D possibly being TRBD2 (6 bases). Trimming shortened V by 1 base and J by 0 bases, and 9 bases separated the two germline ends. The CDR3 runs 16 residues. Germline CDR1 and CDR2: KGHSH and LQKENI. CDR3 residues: CASSPRTGANTGELFF. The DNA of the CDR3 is TGTGCCAGCTCACCACGGACGGGGGCGAACACCGGGGAGCTGTTTTTT.

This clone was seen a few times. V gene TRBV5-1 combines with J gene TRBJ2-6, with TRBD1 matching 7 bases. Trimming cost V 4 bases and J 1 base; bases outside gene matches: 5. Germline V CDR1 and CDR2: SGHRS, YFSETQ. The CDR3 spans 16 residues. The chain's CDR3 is CASSTGTVSGANVLTF. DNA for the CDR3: TGCGCCAGCAGCACGGGGACAGTTTCTGGGGCCAACGTCCTGACTTTC. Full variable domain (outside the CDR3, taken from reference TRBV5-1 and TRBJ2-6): KAGVTQTPRYLIKTRGQQVTLSCSPISGHRSVSWYQQTPGQGLQFLFEYFSETQRNKGNFPGRFSGRQFSNSRSEMNVSTLELGDSALYLCASSTGTVSGANVLTFGAGSRLTVL.

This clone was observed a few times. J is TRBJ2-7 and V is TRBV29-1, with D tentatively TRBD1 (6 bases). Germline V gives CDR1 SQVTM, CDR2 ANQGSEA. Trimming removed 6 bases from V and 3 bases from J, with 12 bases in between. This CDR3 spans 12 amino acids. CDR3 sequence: CSVGAGFYEQYF. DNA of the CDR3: TGCAGCGTGGGGGCAGGGTTCTACGAGCAGTACTTC.

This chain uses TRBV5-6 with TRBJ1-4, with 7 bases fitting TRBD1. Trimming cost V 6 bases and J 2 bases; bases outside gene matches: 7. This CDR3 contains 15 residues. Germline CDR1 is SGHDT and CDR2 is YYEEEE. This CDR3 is CASTRQGSTNEKLFF. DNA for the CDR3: TGTGCCAGCACCCGACAGGGTTCGACTAATGAAAAACTGTTTTTT.

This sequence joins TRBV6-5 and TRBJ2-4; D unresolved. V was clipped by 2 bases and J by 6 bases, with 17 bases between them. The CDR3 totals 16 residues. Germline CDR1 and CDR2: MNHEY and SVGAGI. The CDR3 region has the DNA TGTGCCAGCAGTTACGAGTGGTCGGGTCCAGCAAACATTCAGTACTTC. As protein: CASSYEWSGPANIQYF.

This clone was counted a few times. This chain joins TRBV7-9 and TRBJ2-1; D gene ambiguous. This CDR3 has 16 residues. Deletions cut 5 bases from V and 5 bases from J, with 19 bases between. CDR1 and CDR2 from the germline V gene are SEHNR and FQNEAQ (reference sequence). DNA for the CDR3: TGTGCCAGCAGCCCCTTAGCTGTATCATCCGACAATGAGCAGTTCTTC. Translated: CASSPLAVSSDNEQFF.